The 21 T cell receptor beta chains given below trace back to one sample, sequenced in a study of blood T cell repertoires in COVID-19. Generated by immunoSEQ multiplex PCR, the TCRdb table keeps only in-frame clones and is missing some. Altogether 200,000 to 300,000 clones are present, around four fifths being singletons, with the ten largest covering roughly 4%. The sequenced sample consisted of peripheral blood. The receptors stem from a man aged 60 to 75 with acute or convalescent COVID-19.

On this clone: Its ends do not fully match the called genes, so a read error is possible. This specimen includes other DNA sequences encoding the same CDR3. The chain employs TRBV7-9 and TRBJ1-5; D call uncertain. There are 16 residues in the CDR3. Germline CDR1 reads SEHNR; CDR2 reads FQNEAQ (reference sequence). The CDR3 protein is CASSFNHVAGNQPQHF. Written as DNA, the CDR3 is TGTGCCAGCAGCTTTAATCACGTTGCGGGCAATCAACCCCAGCATTTT.

This clone was observed a handful of times. The chain joins TRBV5-4 to TRBJ1-1; 9 positions agree with TRBD1. The length of the CDR3 is 14 residues. Germline CDR1 reads SGHNT; CDR2 reads YYREEE (reference sequence). J lost 3 bases, V lost 2 bases, and 2 bases had no gene match. CDR3 loop: CASSFWDRDTEAFF. The CDR3 region has the DNA TGTGCCAGCAGCTTTTGGGACAGGGACACTGAAGCTTTCTTT.

The chain recombines TRBV7-9 with TRBJ2-5, with D tentatively TRBD1 (6 bases). Looked up from germline, CDR1 is SEHNR and CDR2 is FQNEAQ (reference sequence). The V and J ends lost 5 bases and 1 base respectively, with 14 bases between them. This CDR3 is built from 15 residues. CDR3 sequence (DNA): TGTGCCAGCAGCCTCAGACAGGACCTCCAAGAGACCCAGTACTTC. Amino acids: CASSLRQDLQETQYF.

The chain links TRBV5-5 to TRBJ2-3; D is undetermined. Per germline, CDR1 SGHKS and CDR2 YYEKEE (reference sequence). The CDR3 has 14 amino acids. Trimming stripped 0 bases from V and 4 bases from J, with 9 bases between. The CDR3 here is CASSLDRSADTQYF. In DNA, the CDR3 is TGTGCCAGCAGCTTGGATAGGAGCGCAGATACGCAGTATTTT.

V is TRBV7-9 and J is TRBJ2-3, with 10 bases that match TRBD2. The CDR3 is made up of 16 amino acids. The germline gives CDR1 SEHNR, CDR2 FQNEAQ (reference sequence). With V trimmed by 3 bases and J by 1 base, 4 bases remained unmatched. In nucleotides, the CDR3 is TGTGCCAGCAGCTTCCCCCTAGCGGGGGGCACAGATACGCAGTATTTT. It encodes CASSFPLAGGTDTQYF.

J is TRBJ1-5 and V is TRBV12-3 or TRBV12-4; D may be TRBD1 (6 bases). CDR3 size: 13 residues. Trimming left V 7 bases short and J 7 bases short, with 14 bases between. As DNA, the CDR3 is TGTGCCAGCACCGCGACAGGAGTCCAGCCCCAGCATTTT. The encoded protein is CASTATGVQPQHF.

The chain uses TRBV4-1 and TRBJ2-5; D ambiguous. V was pared by 1 base and J by 5 bases, with 8 bases between. Germline V gene sequence: CDR1 MGHRA, CDR2 YSYEKL. The CDR3 length is 13 residues. The CDR3 nucleotides read TGCGCCAGCAGCCAAGCTCAGAGGGAGACCCAGTACTTC. Its protein is CASSQAQRETQYF.

This rearrangement joins TRBV30 to TRBJ1-2; D gene unclear. Trimming cost V 1 base and J 8 bases, with 14 bases left between them. The germline V gene encodes CDR1 GTSNPN and CDR2 SVGIG (reference sequence). The CDR3 consists of 13 residues. CDR3 residues: CAWSAPPGGGYTF. The CDR3 nucleotides are TGTGCCTGGAGTGCCCCCCCCGGCGGCGGCTACACCTTC.

The V gene is TRBV6-5, the J gene TRBJ2-2; 8 bases are a match to TRBD2. V lost 6 bases to trimming and J lost 6 bases; unmatched junction nucleotides: 6. Germline V CDR1 and CDR2: MNHEY, SVGAGI. This CDR3 contains 14 residues. CDR3 in DNA: TGTGCCAGCAGCACCGGGAGGGTTCCCGGGGAGCTGTTTTTT. This encodes CASSTGRVPGELFF.

The rearrangement links TRBV6-2 or TRBV6-3 to TRBJ2-5, with D perhaps matching TRBD2 (6 bases). Trimming stripped 4 bases from V and 6 bases from J, with 12 bases between. The CDR3 length is 13 residues. Per germline, CDR1 MNHEY and CDR2 SVGEGT. In DNA form, the CDR3 reads TGTGCCAGCAGTTTTCAGGGAGGCCAGACCCAGTACTTC. It is translated as CASSFQGGQTQYF.

The chain combines TRBV12-3 or TRBV12-4 with TRBJ2-7, with a possible D match to TRBD2 (5 bases). The CDR3 totals 13 residues. Between the trimmed V and J ends, which lost 6 bases and 2 bases, there was a span of 11 bases. CDR3 DNA: TGTGCCAGCAGACTGGACGGGACCTACGAGCAGTACTTC. The encoded protein is CASRLDGTYEQYF.

The CDR3 bases are TGTGCCAGCAGCCCTAGCGGGGGGGCGTGGGAGACCCAGTACTTC. Its protein product is CASSPSGGAWETQYF. The V and J genes are TRBV4-2 and TRBJ2-5; 12 nucleotides match TRBD2. CDR1 and CDR2 (germline): LGHNA, YNFKEQ. This CDR3 is built from 15 residues. V dropped 4 bases and J dropped 5; count of bases not matched to a gene: 5.

The J gene is TRBJ1-2, the V gene TRBV18, with a tentative D call TRBD1 (5 bases). Per germline, CDR1 KGHSH and CDR2 LQKENI. V shed 0 bases and J shed 5 bases, with 13 bases lying between them. The CDR3 runs to 15 residues. CDR3 amino acids: CASSPPSGLGYGYTF. CDR3 bases: TGTGCCAGCTCACCACCGTCAGGGCTGGGGTATGGCTACACCTTC.

The chain combines TRBV7-2 with TRBJ1-2; D is possibly TRBD1 (5 bases). Germline V CDR1 and CDR2: SGHTA, FQGNSA. Between the trimmed V and J ends, which lost 5 bases and 4 bases, there was a span of 14 bases. The CDR3 totals 14 residues. The CDR3: CASSPGEGPYGYTF. In DNA, the CDR3 is TGTGCCAGCAGCCCGGGGGAGGGTCCCTATGGCTACACCTTC.

J is TRBJ1-1 and V is TRBV14; D perhaps matches TRBD1 (5 bases). Germline lookup yields CDR1 SGHDN and CDR2 FVKESK. The CDR3 consists of 15 residues. With 0 bases removed from V and 3 bases from J, the gap between germline ends came to 11 bases. The CDR3 DNA sequence: TGTGCCAGCAGCCAAGATCATGCGGGGGACACTGAAGCTTTCTTT. Translating gives CASSQDHAGDTEAFF.

The chain couples TRBV28 to TRBJ2-1; D is unclear. Germline lookup yields CDR1 MDHEN and CDR2 SYDVKM. Trimming left V 2 bases short and J 6 bases short, with 11 bases between. This CDR3 has 14 residues. CDR3 region: CASSLPSRRNEQFF. As DNA, the CDR3 is TGTGCCAGCAGTTTACCGAGCCGTCGCAATGAGCAGTTCTTC.

This chain uses TRBV2 with TRBJ2-2; 7 bases line up with TRBD2. Germline V gene sequence: CDR1 SNHLY, CDR2 FYNNEI. The CDR3 consists of 16 residues. The trim removed 7 bases at V and 0 bases at J, leaving 8 bases unmatched. CDR3 sequence reads: CASTLLAGANTGELFF. CDR3 nucleotide sequence: TGTGCCAGCACCTTGCTGGCGGGAGCGAACACCGGGGAGCTGTTTTTT. Full variable domain (outside the CDR3, taken from reference TRBV2 and TRBJ2-2): EPEVTQTPSHQVTQMGQEVILRCVPISNHLYFYWYRQILGQKVEFLVSFYNNEISEKSEIFDDQFSVERPDGSNFTLKIRSTKLEDSAMYFCASTLLAGANTGELFFGEGSRLTVL.

The CDR3 reads CASSWGGSQNGYTF. The CDR3 DNA is TGTGCCAGCAGTTGGGGGGGCAGCCAGAATGGCTACACCTTC. The V call is TRBV27, the J call TRBJ1-2; D possibly corresponds to TRBD1 (6 bases). This CDR3 has 14 residues. Germline V lookup: CDR1 MNHEY, CDR2 SMNVEV (reference sequence). The V gene lost 4 bases and the J gene lost 6 bases, with 15 bases spanning the gap.

The V gene is TRBV28, the J gene TRBJ1-1; 8 bases line up with TRBD1. This CDR3 comprises 14 residues. V trimming: 4 bases; J trimming: 5 bases; junction bases outside the gene matches: 6. CDR1 MDHEN and CDR2 SYDVKM come from the germline V gene. CDR3 protein: CASSSGQGWTEAFF. For the CDR3, the DNA is TGTGCCAGCAGTTCCGGACAGGGTTGGACTGAAGCTTTCTTT.

This chain links TRBV5-8 with TRBJ1-5; the D is unclear. Trimming shortened V by 7 bases and J by 2 bases, and 10 bases separated the two germline ends. This CDR3 is 13 amino acids long. CDR1 is SGHTS, CDR2 YDEGEE, per germline. This chain's CDR3 is CASRKRGNQPQHF. The CDR3 DNA reads as TGTGCCAGCCGAAAGCGGGGCAATCAGCCCCAGCATTTT.

The chain carries TRBV5-1 and TRBJ2-3; 15 positions agree with TRBD2. CDR3 length: 16 amino acids. The ends lost 4 bases at V and 7 bases at J; junction bases unmatched: 7. The germline V gene has CDR1 SGHRS and CDR2 YFSETQ. CDR3 protein: CASSTTGTSGRNTQYF. DNA of the CDR3: TGCGCCAGCAGCACCACCGGGACTAGCGGGAGGAATACGCAGTATTTT.